This TCR beta chain was captured by sequencing in a study of T cells after posttransplantation cyclophosphamide (dated by TCRdb to about 2016). The study in broad terms: Using TRB sequencing, the study followed how the T cell repertoire rebuilt after myeloablative bone marrow transplantation with posttransplantation cyclophosphamide given as GVHD prophylaxis. Public TRB sequences were compared against a database of over 3,000 sequences linked to responses to pathogens, tumor antigens, self-antigens and alloantigens. Samples from some 32 PTCy-treated patients and 16 related bone marrow donors of those patients were subjected to antigen receptor sequencing. Blood from all 35 or so PTCy patients with 1-year posttransplant specimens was subjected to TRB sequencing. In 3 patients, TRB sequencing was also performed on up to about 3 more blood samples taken 2 to 5.2 years after transplant, and in several patients, pretransplant blood was also TRB-sequenced. Because TRA and TRB clonality were tightly correlated in 9 samples, subsequent TCR analyses were focused on TRB only. Beyond this particular receptor, the publication reports: The TRB repertoires of T cells infiltrating skin or the GI tract showed only limited overlap with the TRB repertoires found in blood. Donor-recipient similarity was low at 1-2 months but increased during the first year, and donor CD8+ memory clones often dominated later blood repertoires. Across the 35 to 55 patients, TRB clonality was highly associated with recipient CMV seropositivity and CMV reactivation, and diversity with PTCy was similar to that in the CNI/methotrexate controls.

Genomic DNA was the input for TRB sequencing, which was run either with the immunoSEQ assay at survey resolution or with the hsTCRB kit. In the paper's pipeline: The immunoSEQ software handled initial read processing, and the LymphoSeq R package was used for repertoire analyses. Clonality was calculated as 1 minus normalized Shannon entropy, and the Gini coefficient was also calculated for each TRB dataset. To infer phenotypes in unsorted samples, TRB sequences from sorted subsets of the recipient or donor were mapped onto unsorted samples from the same recipient. TCRdb retrieved this table from immuneACCESS and kept in-frame rearrangements only. Not all clones are present; in checked studies, unresolved V genes account for under half, and no reason is known for the remainder. V, J and clone size derive from that table, while D and trimming were established from the DNA sequence. For this sample, fewer than 35,000 clones appear and none is a singleton. The ten largest clonotypes hold 2.5% to 3% of the sample.

After removal of 4 bases from V and 4 bases from J, the junction retains 6 bases not matched to a gene. The CDR3 measures 16 amino acids from cysteine to phenylalanine. Just the 48-base CDR3 DNA is kept, in frame starting at base 1. CDR1 LGHNT and CDR2 FRNRAP were looked up in the germline V gene. This clone was counted at least ten times. Its antigen is still unknown. No much larger clone exists at a distance of one base, and base qualities are not known. Peripheral blood samples were provided by related bone marrow donors on the day of marrow donation. Mononuclear cells from peripheral blood and bone marrow were separated by Ficoll-Hypaque density centrifugation and then cryopreserved.

The source of this sequence is a woman aged 60-70 years in good health, CMV-negative, and a related stem cell transplant donor. The rearranged segments are TRBV12-5 and TRBJ2-1; 11 bases in the middle match TRBD2. The sample comprised PBMCs. The nucleotides are TGTGCTAGTGGTTGGGACGGGACTAGCGGTTACAATGAGCAGTTCTTC. This codes for CASGWDGTSGYNEQFF.